These T cell receptor beta chains were read from a single sample in a study of T cell responses to AZD1222 COVID-19 vaccine. The protocol was immunoSEQ multiplex PCR, while the TCRdb copy is restricted to in-frame clones and leaves out a portion. The sample yields 84,000 or so clones, over 80% seen once. Source: peripheral blood, taken on day 0 of AZD1222 vaccination. These receptors were taken from an adult in good health. Each CDR3 is given with its conserved first and last residue. Each record gives: D gene, clone size, J gene, CDR3 length, V gene, CDR3 protein, CDR3 DNA. A D gene is named only where the DNA matches it firmly. Clone sizes are given selectively: once, few, many, or a class where the clone is expanded.

>-|once|TRBJ1-3|15|TRBV19
CASSTANNPGNTIYF
TGTGCCAGTAGTACAGCGAATAATCCGGGAAACACCATATATTTT
>-|-|TRBJ2-1|16|TRBV20-1
CSASRTGGSSYNEQFF
TGCAGTGCTAGTCGCACCGGGGGAAGCTCCTACAATGAGCAGTTCTTC
>-|-|TRBJ2-1|12|TRBV7-9
CASSLRRDEQFF
TGTGCCAGCAGCTTACGGCGTGATGAGCAGTTCTTC
>-|-|TRBJ1-5|13|TRBV18
CASSPHTDQPQHF
TGTGCCAGCTCACCCCACACGGACCAGCCCCAGCATTTT
>TRBD1|-|TRBJ1-6|15|TRBV7-9
CASSHHRDSNSPLHF
TGTGCCAGCAGCCACCACCGGGACAGTAATTCACCCCTCCACTTT
>-|-|TRBJ2-5|16|TRBV6-5
CASSYSSIGAGETQYF
TGTGCCAGCAGTTACTCGTCGATAGGGGCGGGGGAGACCCAGTACTTC
>-|-|TRBJ2-7|11|TRBV24-1
CATSDYYEQYF
TGTGCCACCAGTGATTACTACGAGCAGTACTTC
>TRBD2|-|TRBJ2-5|14|TRBV9
CASSTSGSSETQYF
TGTGCCAGCAGTACAAGCGGGAGTTCAGAGACCCAGTACTTC
>TRBD1|once|TRBJ1-5|18|TRBV19
CASSPWDRGRGGNQPQHF
TGTGCCAGTAGTCCATGGGACAGGGGGAGAGGAGGCAATCAGCCCCAGCATTTT
>-|-|TRBJ1-3|15|TRBV6-6
CASSLGAGSGNTIYF
TGTGCCAGCAGTTTGGGGGCCGGCTCTGGAAACACCATATATTTT
>-|-|TRBJ2-7|16|TRBV28
CASSPAGTPSSYEQYF
TGTGCCAGCAGCCCTGCCGGGACTCCTAGCTCCTACGAGCAGTACTTC
>TRBD1|-|TRBJ1-2|16|TRBV7-9
CASSFGTGGGNYGYTF
TGTGCCAGCAGCTTCGGGACAGGGGGAGGCAACTATGGCTACACCTTC
>TRBD1|-|TRBJ2-1|15|TRBV6-5
CASSTGTGSGNEQFF
TGTGCCAGCAGCACCGGGACAGGGTCGGGGAATGAGCAGTTCTTC
>-|-|TRBJ1-2|14|TRBV5-1
CASSLGNRGVGYTF
TGCGCCAGCAGCTTGGGGAACCGCGGGGTTGGCTACACCTTC
>-|few|TRBJ2-7|13|TRBV27
CASRHASSYEQYF
TGTGCCAGCAGACACGCCAGCTCCTACGAGCAGTACTTC
>-|-|TRBJ2-2|13|TRBV5-1
CASSDRLAGELFF
TGCGCCAGCAGCGATAGACTTGCCGGGGAGCTGTTTTTT
>TRBD2|-|TRBJ2-1|12|TRBV30
CAWRGLAGPQFF
TGTGCCTGGAGGGGACTAGCGGGACCGCAGTTCTTC
>-|-|TRBJ1-5|12|TRBV6-5
CASRGSNQPQHF
TGTGCCAGCAGGGGTAGCAATCAGCCCCAGCATTTT
>-|once|TRBJ1-2|15|TRBV10-3
CAISEGSEGTYGYTF
TGTGCCATCAGTGAGGGGTCTGAGGGTACCTATGGCTACACCTTC
>TRBD1|-|TRBJ1-1|16|TRBV5-1
CASSLEGQGWNTEAFF
TGCGCCAGCAGCTTGGAGGGACAGGGGTGGAACACTGAAGCTTTCTTT
>-|-|TRBJ1-1|15|TRBV5-4
CASSLISRENTEAFF
TGTGCCAGCAGCTTGATTTCCAGGGAGAACACTGAAGCTTTCTTT
>TRBD2|-|TRBJ2-3|16|TRBV18
CASSPGLAGGTDTQYF
TGTGCCAGCTCTCCGGGACTAGCGGGAGGCACAGATACGCAGTATTTT